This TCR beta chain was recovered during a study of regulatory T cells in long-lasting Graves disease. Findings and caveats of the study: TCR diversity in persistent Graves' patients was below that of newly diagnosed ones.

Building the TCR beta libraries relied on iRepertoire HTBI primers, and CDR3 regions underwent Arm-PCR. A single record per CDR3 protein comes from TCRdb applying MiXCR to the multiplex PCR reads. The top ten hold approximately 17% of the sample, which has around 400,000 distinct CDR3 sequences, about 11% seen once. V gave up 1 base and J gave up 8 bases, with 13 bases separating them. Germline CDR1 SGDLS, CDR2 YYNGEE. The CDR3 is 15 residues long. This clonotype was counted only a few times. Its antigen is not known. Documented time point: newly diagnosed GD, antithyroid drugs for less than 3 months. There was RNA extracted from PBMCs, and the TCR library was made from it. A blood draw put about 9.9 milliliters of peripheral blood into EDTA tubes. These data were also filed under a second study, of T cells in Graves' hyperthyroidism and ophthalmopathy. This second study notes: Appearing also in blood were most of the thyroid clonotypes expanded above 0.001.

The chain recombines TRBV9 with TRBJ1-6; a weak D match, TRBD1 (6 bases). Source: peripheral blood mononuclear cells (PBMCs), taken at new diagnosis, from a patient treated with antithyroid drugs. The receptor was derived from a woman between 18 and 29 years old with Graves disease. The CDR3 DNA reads TGTGCCAGCAGCGTACAAACAGGGTTTGATTCACCCCTCCACTTT. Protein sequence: CASSVQTGFDSPLHF.